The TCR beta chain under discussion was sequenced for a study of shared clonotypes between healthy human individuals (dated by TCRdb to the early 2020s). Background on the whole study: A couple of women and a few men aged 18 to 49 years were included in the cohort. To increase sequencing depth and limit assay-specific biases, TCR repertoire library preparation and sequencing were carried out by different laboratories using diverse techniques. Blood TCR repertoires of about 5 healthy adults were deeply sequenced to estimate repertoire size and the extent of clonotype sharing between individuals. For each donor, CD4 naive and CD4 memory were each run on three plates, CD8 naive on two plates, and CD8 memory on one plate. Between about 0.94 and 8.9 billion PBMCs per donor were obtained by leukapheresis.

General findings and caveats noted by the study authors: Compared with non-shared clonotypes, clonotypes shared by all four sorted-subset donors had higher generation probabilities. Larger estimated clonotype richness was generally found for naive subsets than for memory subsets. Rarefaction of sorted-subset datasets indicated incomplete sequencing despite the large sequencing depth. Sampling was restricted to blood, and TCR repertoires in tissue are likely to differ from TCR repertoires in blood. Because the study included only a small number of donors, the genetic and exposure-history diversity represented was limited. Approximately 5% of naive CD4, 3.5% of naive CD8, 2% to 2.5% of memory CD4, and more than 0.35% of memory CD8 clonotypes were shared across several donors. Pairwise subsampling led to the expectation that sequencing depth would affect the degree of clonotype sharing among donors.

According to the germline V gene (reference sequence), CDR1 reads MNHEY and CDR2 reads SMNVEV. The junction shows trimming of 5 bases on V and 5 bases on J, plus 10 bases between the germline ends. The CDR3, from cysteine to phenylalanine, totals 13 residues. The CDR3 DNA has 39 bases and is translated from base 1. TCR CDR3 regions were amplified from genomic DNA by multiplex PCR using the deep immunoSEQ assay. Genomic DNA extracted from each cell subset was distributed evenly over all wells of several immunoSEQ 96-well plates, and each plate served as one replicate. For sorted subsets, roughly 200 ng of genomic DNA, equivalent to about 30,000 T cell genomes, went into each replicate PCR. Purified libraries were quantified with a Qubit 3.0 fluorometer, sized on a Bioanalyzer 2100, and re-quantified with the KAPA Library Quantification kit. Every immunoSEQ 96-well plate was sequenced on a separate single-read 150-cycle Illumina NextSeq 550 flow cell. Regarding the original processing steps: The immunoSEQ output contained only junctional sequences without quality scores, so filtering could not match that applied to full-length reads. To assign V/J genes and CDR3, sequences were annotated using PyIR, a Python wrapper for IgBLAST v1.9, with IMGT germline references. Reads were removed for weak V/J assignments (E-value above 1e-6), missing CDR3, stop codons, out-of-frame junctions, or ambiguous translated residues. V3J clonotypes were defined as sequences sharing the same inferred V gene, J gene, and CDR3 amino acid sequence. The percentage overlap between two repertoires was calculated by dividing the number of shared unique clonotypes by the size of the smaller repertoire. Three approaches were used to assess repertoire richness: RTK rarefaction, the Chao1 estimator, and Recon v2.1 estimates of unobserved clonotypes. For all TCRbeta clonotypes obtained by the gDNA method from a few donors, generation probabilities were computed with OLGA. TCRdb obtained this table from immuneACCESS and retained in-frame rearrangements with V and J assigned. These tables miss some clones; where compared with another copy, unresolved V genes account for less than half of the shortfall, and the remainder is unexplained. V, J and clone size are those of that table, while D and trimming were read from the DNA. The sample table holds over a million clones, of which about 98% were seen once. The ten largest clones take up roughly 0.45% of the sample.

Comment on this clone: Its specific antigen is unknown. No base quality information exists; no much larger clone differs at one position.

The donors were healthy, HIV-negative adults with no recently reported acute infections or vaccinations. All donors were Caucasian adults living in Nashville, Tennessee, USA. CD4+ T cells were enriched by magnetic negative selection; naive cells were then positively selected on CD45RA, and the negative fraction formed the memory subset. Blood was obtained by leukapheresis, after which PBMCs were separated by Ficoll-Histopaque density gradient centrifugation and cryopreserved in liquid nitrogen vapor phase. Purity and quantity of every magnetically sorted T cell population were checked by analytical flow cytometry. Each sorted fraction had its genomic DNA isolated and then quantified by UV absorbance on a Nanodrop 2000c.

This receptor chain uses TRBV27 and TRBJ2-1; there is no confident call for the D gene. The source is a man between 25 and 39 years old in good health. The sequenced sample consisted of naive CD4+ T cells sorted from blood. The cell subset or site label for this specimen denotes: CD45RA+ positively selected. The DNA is TGTGCCAGCAGTCCCGCGGCCAACAATGAGCAGTTCTTC. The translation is CASSPAANNEQFF.